This is a list of T cell receptor beta chains from one sample in a study of T cell responses to AZD1222 COVID-19 vaccine. TCRdb keeps only in-frame clones here, not all; method: immunoSEQ multiplex PCR. This repertoire shows 95,000 to 110,000 clones, 89% found once; its top ten account for under 20%. Sequenced material: peripheral blood, taken on day 0 of AZD1222 vaccination. The receptors were gathered from an adult in good health. CDR3s include the opening cysteine and the closing phenylalanine or tryptophan. The D gene is left open where the match is weak.

len: 14
j_gene: TRBJ2-7
v_gene: TRBV6-5
d_gene: TRBD2
CDR3aa: CASRWGGSSYEQYF
CDR3nt: TGTGCCAGCAGGTGGGGGGGTAGCTCCTACGAGCAGTACTTC

len: 16
j_gene: TRBJ2-1
v_gene: TRBV11-3
d_gene: NA
CDR3aa: CASSLRSGIFYNEQFF
CDR3nt: TGTGCCAGCAGCTTACGCAGCGGAATCTTCTACAATGAGCAGTTCTTC

len: 15
j_gene: TRBJ2-7
v_gene: TRBV30
d_gene: NA
CDR3aa: CAWSVPGDKAYEQYF
CDR3nt: TGTGCCTGGAGTGTACCAGGGGATAAGGCCTACGAGCAGTACTTC

len: 13
j_gene: TRBJ2-7
v_gene: TRBV29-1
d_gene: TRBD2
CDR3aa: CSVISGSSYEQYF
CDR3nt: TGCAGCGTAATTAGCGGGTCCTCCTACGAGCAGTACTTC

len: 16
j_gene: TRBJ1-2
v_gene: TRBV5-1
d_gene: NA
CDR3aa: CASSSPIGQGNYGYTF
CDR3nt: TGCGCCAGCAGCTCGCCGATCGGGCAGGGGAACTATGGCTACACCTTC

len: 14
j_gene: TRBJ2-4
v_gene: TRBV20-1
d_gene: NA
CDR3aa: CSASTGVPKNIQYF
CDR3nt: TGCAGTGCTAGTACGGGGGTTCCCAAAAACATTCAGTACTTC

len: 15
j_gene: TRBJ2-3
v_gene: TRBV6-6
d_gene: TRBD2
CDR3aa: CASSWGGVGGDTQYF
CDR3nt: TGTGCCAGCAGTTGGGGAGGGGTGGGAGGAGATACGCAGTATTTT

len: 12
j_gene: TRBJ2-5
v_gene: TRBV2
d_gene: NA
CDR3aa: CASRTDQETQYF
CDR3nt: TGTGCCAGCAGAACAGATCAAGAGACCCAGTACTTC

len: 14
j_gene: TRBJ2-1
v_gene: TRBV27
d_gene: TRBD1
CDR3aa: CASSLSQGAYEQFF
CDR3nt: TGTGCCAGCAGTTTAAGCCAGGGGGCGTATGAGCAGTTCTTC

len: 17
j_gene: TRBJ2-3
v_gene: TRBV5-1
d_gene: NA
CDR3aa: CASSLVSGWGGTDTQYF
CDR3nt: TGCGCCAGCAGCTTGGTATCTGGGTGGGGGGGCACAGATACGCAGTATTTT

len: 11
j_gene: TRBJ2-1
v_gene: TRBV3-1/TRBV3-2
d_gene: NA
CDR3aa: CASSQWVLLFF
CDR3nt: TGTGCCAGCAGCCAATGGGTTCTACTGTTCTTC

len: 12
j_gene: TRBJ2-1
v_gene: TRBV5-4
d_gene: NA
CDR3aa: CASRGLSDEQFF
CDR3nt: TGTGCCAGCAGAGGGTTAAGCGATGAGCAGTTCTTC

len: 15
j_gene: TRBJ2-3
v_gene: TRBV9
d_gene: NA
CDR3aa: CASSVSTQGTDTQYF
CDR3nt: TGTGCCAGCAGCGTTAGCACCCAGGGTACAGATACGCAGTATTTT

len: 16
j_gene: TRBJ2-3
v_gene: TRBV9
d_gene: NA
CDR3aa: CASSVEGRIQVDTQYF
CDR3nt: TGTGCCAGCAGCGTAGAAGGAAGAATCCAGGTAGATACGCAGTATTTT

len: 15
j_gene: TRBJ2-1
v_gene: TRBV10-2
d_gene: TRBD1
CDR3aa: CASSNRGSSGNEQFF
CDR3nt: TGCGCCAGCAGCAACAGGGGATCCTCCGGGAATGAGCAGTTCTTC

len: 15
j_gene: TRBJ2-2
v_gene: TRBV9
d_gene: NA
CDR3aa: CASGRVGGSTGELFF
CDR3nt: TGTGCCAGCGGCCGGGTGGGGGGCTCCACCGGGGAGCTGTTTTTT

len: 16
j_gene: TRBJ1-4
v_gene: TRBV5-6
d_gene: TRBD1
CDR3aa: CASSDTGTGGHEKLFF
CDR3nt: TGTGCCAGCAGCGACACCGGGACAGGGGGCCATGAAAAACTGTTTTTT

len: 15
j_gene: TRBJ2-7
v_gene: TRBV10-2
d_gene: NA
CDR3aa: CASSEVPGWRGEQYF
CDR3nt: TGCGCCAGCAGTGAGGTACCTGGGTGGAGAGGGGAGCAGTACTTC

len: 14
j_gene: TRBJ2-7
v_gene: TRBV5-5
d_gene: NA
CDR3aa: CASSFRDWGSEQYF
CDR3nt: TGTGCCAGCAGCTTCCGGGACTGGGGCTCCGAGCAGTACTTC

len: 14
j_gene: TRBJ2-5
v_gene: TRBV19
d_gene: NA
CDR3aa: CASSIPGTQETQYF
CDR3nt: TGTGCCAGTAGTATTCCGGGGACACAAGAGACCCAGTACTTC

len: 17
j_gene: TRBJ2-3
v_gene: TRBV14
d_gene: TRBD2
CDR3aa: CASSRRGLAGGIDTQYF
CDR3nt: TGTGCCAGCAGCCGACGGGGACTAGCGGGGGGGATAGATACGCAGTATTTT

len: 13
j_gene: TRBJ2-6
v_gene: TRBV12-3/TRBV12-4
d_gene: NA
CDR3aa: CASGMSGANVLTF
CDR3nt: TGTGCCAGCGGGATGTCTGGGGCCAACGTCCTGACTTTC

len: 13
j_gene: TRBJ1-5
v_gene: TRBV10-1
d_gene: TRBD1
CDR3aa: CASRGQDGQPQHF
CDR3nt: TGCGCCAGCAGAGGACAGGACGGTCAGCCCCAGCATTTT